Sequencing of this T cell receptor (beta chain) was carried out in a study of graft-versus-host responses after intestinal transplantation. Across the whole study: In this cohort, recipients had multivisceral, liver-intestinal, or isolated intestinal transplants. The study gave all recipients anti-thymocyte globulin induction, then tacrolimus and steroids for 2 to 3 years.

There are 14 residues in the CDR3. The V gene lost 0 bases and the J gene lost 3 bases, with 8 bases spanning the gap. Per germline, CDR1 LNHNV and CDR2 YYDKDF (reference sequence). Libraries were prepared by immunoSEQ multiplex PCR; TCRdb keeps only in-frame clonotypes and omits some of them. The sample consists of around 100,000 clones, about 90% of them appearing once. Findings and limits, study-wide: GvH clones surfaced in recipient marrow, some emerging earlier in ileum or blood. High graft-versus-host to host-versus-graft clonal ratios were seen in allografts of patients with graft-donor T cell macrochimerism.

Regarding this clone: Its target is not known.

The chain carries TRBV15 and TRBJ1-1; no clear D. The source of this sequence is a human donor who was the organ donor for an intestinal transplant. Sample: unstimulated CD4+ T cells sorted from spleen or lymph node cells, taken before transplant. The CDR3 DNA is TGTGCCACCAGCAGAGAACCCGGATACACTGAAGCTTTCTTT. This encodes CATSREPGYTEAFF.